Each of the 20 T cell receptor beta chains below was sequenced from the same sample in a study of cytotoxic CD8 clonotypes in ibrutinib-treated CLL (dated by TCRdb to about 2021). The time point label on this specimen signifies: around 2 years on ibrutinib. Libraries came from the immunoSEQ multiplex PCR assay. This is the immuneACCESS table as TCRdb keeps it, with only in-frame sequences that have V and J called. A part of the clones is gone; compared with another copy, unresolved V genes explain less than half, and the rest is unexplained. This sample gives 100,000 to 150,000 clones in total; 80% to 90% of them show up just once. The ten largest clones take up around 2% of the sample. This specimen consisted of PBMCs, obtained after 24 months of ibrutinib treatment. These TCRs come from a human donor with chronic lymphocytic leukemia.

This clone was found once. This chain uses TRBV2 with TRBJ1-5, with D uncertain. This CDR3 has 13 amino acids. CDR1 is SNHLY and CDR2 is FYNNEI in the germline V gene. Trimming shortened V by 4 bases and J by 4 bases, and 8 bases separated the two germline ends. The CDR3 sequence: CASSVALNQPQHF. Written as DNA, the CDR3 is TGTGCCAGCAGTGTTGCACTGAATCAGCCCCAGCATTTT.

This clone was seen only once. As DNA, the CDR3 is TGTGCCACCTCATCCCGGGGGCAGTACTTC. Its protein product is CATSSRGQYF. The chain has TRBV28 and TRBJ2-7, with D possibly being TRBD2 (5 bases). Trimming removed 10 bases at V and 9 bases at J, with 13 bases between. The CDR3 is 10 residues long. The germline V gene has CDR1 MDHEN and CDR2 SYDVKM.

V and J are TRBV9 and TRBJ2-5, with 9 bases identical to TRBD2. With 0 bases clipped from V and 2 bases from J, the junction kept 5 bases outside the gene matches. This CDR3 contains 16 residues. In germline, CDR1 is SGDLS, CDR2 YYNGEE. The CDR3 spells CASSVAKLAGQETQYF. DNA for the CDR3: TGTGCCAGCAGCGTAGCTAAGCTAGCGGGACAAGAGACCCAGTACTTC. Drawing the rest from reference TRBV9 and TRBJ2-5, the complete variable domain is DSGVTQTPKHLITATGQRVTLRCSPRSGDLSVYWYQQSLDQGLQFLIQYYNGEERAKGNILERFSAQQFPDLHSELNLSSLELGDSALYFCASSVAKLAGQETQYFGPGTRLLVL.

The V call is TRBV4-3, the J call TRBJ1-1; 10 bases are a match to TRBD1. With 4 bases clipped from V and 5 bases from J, the junction kept 7 bases outside the gene matches. The CDR3 has 15 residues. Germline V gene sequence: CDR1 LGHNA, CDR2 YSLEER. The CDR3 protein is CASSRDRGLWTEAFF. As DNA, the CDR3 is TGCGCCAGCAGCCGCGACAGGGGGCTTTGGACTGAAGCTTTCTTT.

The chain links TRBV27 to TRBJ2-7; no clear D gene. The CDR3 loop spans 15 amino acids. CDR1 and CDR2 (germline): MNHEY, SMNVEV (reference sequence). The germline V and J ends were trimmed by 3 bases and 4 bases, with 16 bases remaining between them. The CDR3 here is CASSFRTRLGYEQYF. CDR3 in DNA: TGTGCCAGCAGTTTTCGGACCCGCCTCGGGTACGAGCAGTACTTC.

The rearrangement joins TRBV4-3 to TRBJ2-1; TRBD2 matches at 10 bases. Germline assignment: CDR1 LGHNA and CDR2 YSLEER. The CDR3 runs 16 residues. The ends lost 1 base at V and 6 bases at J; junction bases unmatched: 6. CDR3 amino acids: CASSQGLSGGANEQFF. CDR3 bases: TGCGCCAGCAGCCAAGGTCTCAGCGGGGGGGCCAATGAGCAGTTCTTC.

The rearrangement joins TRBV11-3 to TRBJ2-1; TRBD2 matches at 7 bases. The CDR3 sequence is 14 residues long. The junction had 4 bases not matched to a gene; V was cut back by 3 bases and J by 5 bases. In germline, CDR1 is SGHNT, CDR2 YENEEA. CDR3 bases: TGTGCCAGCAGCTTTGGCGGGAGTAACAATGAGCAGTTCTTC. This codes for CASSFGGSNNEQFF.

This clone was seen just once. The gene calls are TRBV5-1 and TRBJ1-1; D gene ambiguous. Trimming shortened V by 3 bases and J by 3 bases, and 12 bases separated the two germline ends. The CDR3 runs to 14 residues. Germline V gene data show CDR1 as SGHRS and CDR2 as YFSETQ. DNA of the CDR3: TGCGCCAGCAGCTCCATGGACCGGGACACTGAAGCTTTCTTT. Its protein is CASSSMDRDTEAFF.

The chain combines TRBV28 with TRBJ1-5; possible D gene TRBD1, 6 bases. The germline gives CDR1 MDHEN, CDR2 SYDVKM. V was cut by 7 bases and J by 1 base, with 11 bases left in between. The CDR3 extends over 14 amino acids. For the CDR3, the DNA is TGTGCCAGCACCCGGGACACCAGCAATCAGCCCCAGCATTTT. As protein: CASTRDTSNQPQHF.

V gene TRBV2 combines with J gene TRBJ2-4; 8 bases are a match to TRBD2. J was trimmed by 0 bases and V by 5 bases; bases with no gene match: 18. The germline gives CDR1 SNHLY, CDR2 FYNNEI. The CDR3 extends over 20 amino acids. The CDR3 protein is CASSPSRIAGPDIAKNIQYF. For the CDR3, the DNA is TGTGCCAGCAGTCCCTCCCGAATAGCGGGACCGGACATAGCCAAAAACATTCAGTACTTC.

This chain joins TRBV28 and TRBJ1-5, with 7 nucleotides matching TRBD1. The V gene's germline CDR1 is MDHEN and CDR2 SYDVKM. The CDR3 consists of 16 residues. Trimming took 4 bases from V and 5 from J; bases not matched to a gene: 11. CDR3 DNA: TGTGCCAGCAGTTCTACCCGGGACAGTAATTATCAGCCCCAGCATTTT. This sequence encodes CASSSTRDSNYQPQHF.

This chain connects TRBV4-2 to TRBJ1-4; 7 nucleotides line up with TRBD1. This CDR3 is 15 amino acids long. The V and J ends lost 1 base and 7 bases, in that order; junction bases with no gene match: 6. The germline gives CDR1 LGHNA, CDR2 YNFKEQ. The CDR3 loop is CASSQAGTEGEKLFF. The DNA for the CDR3 is TGTGCCAGCAGCCAAGCGGGGACAGAGGGTGAAAAACTGTTTTTT.

The chain combines TRBV27 with TRBJ2-1; TRBD2 is a possible D gene (6 bases). Trimming left V 8 bases short and J 5 bases short, with 22 bases between. The length of the CDR3 is 16 residues. Per germline, CDR1 MNHEY and CDR2 SMNVEV (reference sequence). As DNA, the CDR3 is TGTGCCAGCGCCGCGTTGGCGGACGGGAGAAACAATGAGCAGTTCTTC. Translation gives CASAALADGRNNEQFF.

The chain joins TRBV28 to TRBJ2-7, with D perhaps matching TRBD2 (6 bases). Trimming removed 4 bases at V and 7 bases at J, with 14 bases between. This CDR3 has 13 residues. Germline V gene sequence: CDR1 MDHEN, CDR2 SYDVKM. CDR3 bases: TGTGCCAGCAGTTCGGGGCCCGCGGGGGAGCAGTACTTC. Amino acid sequence: CASSSGPAGEQYF. Supplemented by reference TRBV28 and TRBJ2-7, the full variable domain reads DVKVTQSSRYLVKRTGEKVFLECVQDMDHENMFWYRQDPGLGLRLIYFSYDVKMKEKGDIPEGYSVSREKKERFSLILESASTNQTSMYLCASSSGPAGEQYFGPGTRLTVT.

The rearrangement links TRBV7-2 to TRBJ2-2; D is ambiguous. The CDR3 has 12 residues. V shed 1 base and J shed 7 bases, with 4 bases lying between them. The V gene's germline CDR1 is SGHTA and CDR2 FQGNSA. CDR3 region: CASSLDVGELFF. The CDR3 DNA follows: TGTGCCAGCAGCTTAGACGTCGGGGAGCTGTTTTTT.

This clone was observed once. The rearrangement uses TRBV19 and TRBJ2-7; 16 positions agree with TRBD2. The CDR3 extends over 18 amino acids. Germline V gene lookup returns CDR1 LNHDA and CDR2 SQIVND (reference sequence). With 7 bases clipped from V and 2 bases from J, the junction kept 11 bases outside the gene matches. CDR3 bases: TGTGCCAGTAACCCGGGACTAGCGGGAGGGAACAGCCCCTACGAGCAGTACTTC. Translation gives CASNPGLAGGNSPYEQYF.

Many counts were recorded for this clone. V is TRBV19 and J is TRBJ2-7, with TRBD2 as a possible D gene (7 bases). The CDR3 has 13 residues. V was shortened by 11 bases and J by 8 bases, with 22 bases between the two germline ends. Per the germline V gene, CDR1 is LNHDA and CDR2 is SQIVND (reference sequence). The CDR3 is CASGGGRQGQQYF. CDR3 bases: TGTGCCTCGGGGGGCGGACGGCAGGGCCAGCAGTACTTC.

The CDR3 DNA reads TGTGCCAGCCGAAGGGCAGGTGATGAAAAACTGTTTTTT. This encodes CASRRAGDEKLFF. This chain connects TRBV14 to TRBJ1-4, with D unresolved. The CDR3 is 13 amino acids. The V gene lost 8 bases and the J gene lost 6 bases, with 13 bases spanning the gap. The germline CDR1 and CDR2 sequences are SGHDN and FVKESK.

The chain joins TRBV25-1 to TRBJ1-2, with D unresolved. This CDR3 has 11 amino acids. V shed 4 bases and J shed 4 bases, with 4 bases lying between them. Looked up from germline, CDR1 is MGHDK and CDR2 is SYGVNS. Here the CDR3 DNA reads TGTGCCAGCAGTGGGGGCTATGGCTACACCTTC. Its protein product is CASSGGYGYTF.

The rearrangement links TRBV10-1 to TRBJ2-4; D call uncertain. The CDR3 contains 15 residues. Trimming removed 2 bases from V and 2 bases from J, with 10 bases in between. Germline assignment: CDR1 WNHNN and CDR2 SYGVQD (reference sequence). The CDR3, as DNA: TGCGCCAGCAGTGAGACCAGGTGCTCCAAAAACATTCAGTACTTC. This codes for CASSETRCSKNIQYF.